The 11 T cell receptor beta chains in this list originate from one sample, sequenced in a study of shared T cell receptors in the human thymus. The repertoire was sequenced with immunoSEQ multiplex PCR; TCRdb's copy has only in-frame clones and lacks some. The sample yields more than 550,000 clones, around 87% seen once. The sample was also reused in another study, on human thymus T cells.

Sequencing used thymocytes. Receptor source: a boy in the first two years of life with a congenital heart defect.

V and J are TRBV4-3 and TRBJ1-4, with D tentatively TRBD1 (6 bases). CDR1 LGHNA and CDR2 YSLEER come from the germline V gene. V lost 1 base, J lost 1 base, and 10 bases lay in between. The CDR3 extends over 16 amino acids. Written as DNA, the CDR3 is TGCGCCAGCAGCCAAGGGGACATCGGAACTAATGAAAAACTGTTTTTT. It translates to CASSQGDIGTNEKLFF.

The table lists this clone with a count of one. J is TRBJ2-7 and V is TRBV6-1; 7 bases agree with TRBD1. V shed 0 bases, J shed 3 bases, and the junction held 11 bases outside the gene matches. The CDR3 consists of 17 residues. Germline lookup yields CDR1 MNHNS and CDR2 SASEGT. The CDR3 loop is CASSEALSTGPCYEQYF. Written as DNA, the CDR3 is TGTGCCAGCAGTGAAGCGTTGTCGACAGGGCCCTGCTACGAGCAGTACTTC.

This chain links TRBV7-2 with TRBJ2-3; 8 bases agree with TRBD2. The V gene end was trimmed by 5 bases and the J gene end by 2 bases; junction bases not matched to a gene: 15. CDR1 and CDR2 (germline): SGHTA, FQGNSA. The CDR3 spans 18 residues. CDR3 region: CASSPRRGSGNNTDTQYF. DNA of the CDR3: TGTGCCAGCAGCCCAAGAAGGGGTAGCGGGAACAACACAGATACGCAGTATTTT.

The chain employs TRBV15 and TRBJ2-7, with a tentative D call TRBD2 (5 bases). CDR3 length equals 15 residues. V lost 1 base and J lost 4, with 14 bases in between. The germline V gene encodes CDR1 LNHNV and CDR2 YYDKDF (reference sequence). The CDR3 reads CATSRGAGGIYEQYF. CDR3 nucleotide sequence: TGTGCCACCAGCAGAGGGGCAGGAGGAATTTACGAGCAGTACTTC.

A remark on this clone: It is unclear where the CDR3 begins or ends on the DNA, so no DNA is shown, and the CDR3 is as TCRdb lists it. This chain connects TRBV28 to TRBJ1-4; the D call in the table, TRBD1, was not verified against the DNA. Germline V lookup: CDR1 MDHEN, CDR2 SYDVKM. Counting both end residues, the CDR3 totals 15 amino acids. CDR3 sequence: CASSSSTAPNEKLFF.

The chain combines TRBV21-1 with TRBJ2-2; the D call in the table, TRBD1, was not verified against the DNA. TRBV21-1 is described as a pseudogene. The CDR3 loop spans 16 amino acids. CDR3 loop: CASSKDADTHTGELFF. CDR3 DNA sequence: TGTGCCAGCAGCAAAGATGCGGACACCCACACCGGGGAGCTGTTTTTT.

The CDR3 is CASSVTGTGFSGANVLTF. The CDR3 coding sequence is TGTGCCAGCAGCGTCACCGGGACAGGGTTCTCTGGGGCCAACGTCCTGACTTTC. V and J are TRBV14 and TRBJ2-6; TRBD1 matches at 9 bases. The V gene end was trimmed by 5 bases and the J gene end by 0 bases; junction bases not matched to a gene: 8. This CDR3 is 18 amino acids long. Germline lookup yields CDR1 SGHDN and CDR2 FVKESK. Full variable domain (rest looked up from reference TRBV14 and TRBJ2-6): EAGVTQFPSHSVIEKGQTVTLRCDPISGHDNLYWYRRVMGKEIKFLLHFVKESKQDESGMPNNRFLAERTGGTYSTLKVQPAELEDSGVYFCASSVTGTGFSGANVLTFGAGSRLTVL.

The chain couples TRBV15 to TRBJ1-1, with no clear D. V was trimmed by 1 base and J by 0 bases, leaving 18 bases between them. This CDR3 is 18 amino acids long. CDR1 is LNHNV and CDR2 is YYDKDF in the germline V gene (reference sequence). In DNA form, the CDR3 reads TGTGCCACCAGCAGAGTTCGGCAGGTTGGCTCAATGAACACTGAAGCTTTCTTT. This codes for CATSRVRQVGSMNTEAFF.

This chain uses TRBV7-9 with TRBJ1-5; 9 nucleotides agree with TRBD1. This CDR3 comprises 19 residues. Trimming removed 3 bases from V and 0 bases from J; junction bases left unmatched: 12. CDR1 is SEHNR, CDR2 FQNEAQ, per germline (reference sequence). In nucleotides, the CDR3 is TGTGCCAGCAGCTTGGAGACAGGGGGAGAAGAGTATAGCAATCAGCCCCAGCATTTT. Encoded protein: CASSLETGGEEYSNQPQHF.

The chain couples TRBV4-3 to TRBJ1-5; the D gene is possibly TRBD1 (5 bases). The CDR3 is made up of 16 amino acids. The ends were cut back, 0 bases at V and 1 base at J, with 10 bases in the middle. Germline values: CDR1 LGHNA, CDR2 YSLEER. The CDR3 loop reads CASSQEWGGSNQPQHF. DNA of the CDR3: TGCGCCAGCAGCCAAGAGTGGGGGGGGAGCAATCAGCCCCAGCATTTT.

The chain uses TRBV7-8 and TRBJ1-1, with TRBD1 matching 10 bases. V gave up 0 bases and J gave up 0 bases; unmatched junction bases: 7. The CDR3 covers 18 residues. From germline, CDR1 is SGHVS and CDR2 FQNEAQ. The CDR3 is CASSLAGRDRGLNTEAFF. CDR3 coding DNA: TGTGCCAGCAGCTTAGCCGGGCGAGACAGGGGGCTGAACACTGAAGCTTTCTTT.